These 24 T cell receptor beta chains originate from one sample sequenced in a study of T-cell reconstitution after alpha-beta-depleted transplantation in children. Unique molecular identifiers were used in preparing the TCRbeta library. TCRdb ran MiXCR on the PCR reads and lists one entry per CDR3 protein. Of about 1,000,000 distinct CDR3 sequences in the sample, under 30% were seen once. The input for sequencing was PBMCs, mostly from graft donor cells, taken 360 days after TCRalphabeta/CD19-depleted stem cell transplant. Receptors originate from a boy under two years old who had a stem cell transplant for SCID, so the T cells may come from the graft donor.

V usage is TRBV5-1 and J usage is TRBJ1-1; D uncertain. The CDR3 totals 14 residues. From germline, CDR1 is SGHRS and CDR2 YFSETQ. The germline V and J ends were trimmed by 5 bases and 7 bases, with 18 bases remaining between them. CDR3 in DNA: TGCGCCAGCAGGTCGAGTCTGTTGCTGAATGAAGCTTTCTTT. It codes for CASRSSLLLNEAFF.

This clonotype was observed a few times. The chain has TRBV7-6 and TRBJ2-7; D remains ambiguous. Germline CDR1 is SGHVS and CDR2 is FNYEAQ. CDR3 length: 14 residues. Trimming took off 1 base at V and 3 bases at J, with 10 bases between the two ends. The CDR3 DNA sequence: TGTGCCAGCAGCTTAGGGCGAAACATCTACGAGCAGTACTTC. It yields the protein CASSLGRNIYEQYF. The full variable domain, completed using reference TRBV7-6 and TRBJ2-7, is GAGVSQSPRYKVTKRGQDVALRCDPISGHVSLYWYRQALGQGPEFLTYFNYEAQQDKSGLPNDRFSAERPEGSISTLTIQRTEQRDSAMYRCASSLGRNIYEQYFGPGTRLTVT.

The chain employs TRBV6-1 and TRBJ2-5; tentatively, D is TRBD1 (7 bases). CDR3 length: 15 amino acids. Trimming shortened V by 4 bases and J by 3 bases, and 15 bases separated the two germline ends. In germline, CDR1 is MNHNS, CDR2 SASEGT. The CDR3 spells CASSGVARGEETQYF. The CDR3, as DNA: TGTGCCAGCAGTGGAGTCGCCAGGGGGGAAGAGACCCAGTACTTC.

CDR3 sequence reads: CAWSVSPFSDVPTESREQFF. The CDR3 nucleotides are TGTGCCTGGAGTGTATCCCCCTTTTCAGATGTACCAACTGAGTCGCGCGAGCAGTTCTTC. This chain uses TRBV30 with TRBJ2-1; D uncertain. V gave up 0 bases and J gave up 10 bases, with 34 bases separating them. This CDR3 comprises 20 residues. Per the germline V gene, CDR1 is GTSNPN and CDR2 is SVGIG (reference sequence). Full variable domain (rest looked up from reference TRBV30 and TRBJ2-1): SQTIHQWPATLVQPVGSPLSLECTVEGTSNPNLYWYRQAAGRGLQLLFYSVGIGQISSEVPQNLSASRPQDRQFILSSKKLLLSDSGFYLCAWSVSPFSDVPTESREQFFGPGTRLTVL.

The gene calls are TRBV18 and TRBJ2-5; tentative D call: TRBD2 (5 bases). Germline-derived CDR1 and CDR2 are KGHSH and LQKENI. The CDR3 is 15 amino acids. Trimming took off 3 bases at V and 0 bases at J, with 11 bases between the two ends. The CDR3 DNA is TGTGCCAGCTCACCGCTCCGGGAATACCAAGAGACCCAGTACTTC. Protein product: CASSPLREYQETQYF. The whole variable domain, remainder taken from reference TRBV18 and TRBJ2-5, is NAGVMQNPRHLVRRRGQEARLRCSPMKGHSHVYWYRQLPEEGLKFMVYLQKENIIDESGMPKERFSAEFPKEGPSILRIQQVVRGDSAAYFCASSPLREYQETQYFGPGTRLLVL.

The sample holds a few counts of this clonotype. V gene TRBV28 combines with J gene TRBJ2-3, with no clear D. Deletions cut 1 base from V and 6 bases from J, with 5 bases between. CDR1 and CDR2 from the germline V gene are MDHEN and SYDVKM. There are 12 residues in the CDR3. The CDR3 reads CASSLSYDTQYF. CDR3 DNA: TGTGCCAGCAGTTTATCGTATGATACGCAGTATTTT.

The CDR3 region has the DNA TGTGCCGGCTCCCCTGATAGCGCTTTCGAGCAGTACTTC. Its translation: CAGSPDSAFEQYF. V and J are TRBV2 and TRBJ2-7; possibly TRBD2 for D (5 bases). V was shortened by 11 bases and J by 6 bases, with 20 bases between the two germline ends. Germline lookup yields CDR1 SNHLY and CDR2 FYNNEI. The CDR3 has 13 amino acids.

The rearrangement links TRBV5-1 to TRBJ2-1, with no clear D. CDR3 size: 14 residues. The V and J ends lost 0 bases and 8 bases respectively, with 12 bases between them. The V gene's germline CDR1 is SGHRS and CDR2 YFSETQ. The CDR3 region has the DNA TGCGCCAGCAGCTTGGGGGCACCAAGAGATGAGCAGTTCTTC. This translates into CASSLGAPRDEQFF. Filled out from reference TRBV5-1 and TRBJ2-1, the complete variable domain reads KAGVTQTPRYLIKTRGQQVTLSCSPISGHRSVSWYQQTPGQGLQFLFEYFSETQRNKGNFPGRFSGRQFSNSRSEMNVSTLELGDSALYLCASSLGAPRDEQFFGPGTRLTVL.

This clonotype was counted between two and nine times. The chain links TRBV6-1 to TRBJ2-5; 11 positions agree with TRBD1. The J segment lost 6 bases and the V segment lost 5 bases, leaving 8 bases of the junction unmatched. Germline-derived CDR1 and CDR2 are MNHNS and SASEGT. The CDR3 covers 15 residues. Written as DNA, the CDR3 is TGTGCCAGCAGTACCCGGACAGGGGGCGCGAAGACCCAGTACTTC. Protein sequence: CASSTRTGGAKTQYF.

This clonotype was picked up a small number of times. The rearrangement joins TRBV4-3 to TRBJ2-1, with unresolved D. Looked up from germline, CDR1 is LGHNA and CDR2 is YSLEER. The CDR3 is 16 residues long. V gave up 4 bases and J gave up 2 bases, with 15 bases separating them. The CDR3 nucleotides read TGCGCCAGCAGCCGCCAGCGTCCCCCACCCTACAATGAGCAGTTCTTC. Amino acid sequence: CASSRQRPPPYNEQFF.

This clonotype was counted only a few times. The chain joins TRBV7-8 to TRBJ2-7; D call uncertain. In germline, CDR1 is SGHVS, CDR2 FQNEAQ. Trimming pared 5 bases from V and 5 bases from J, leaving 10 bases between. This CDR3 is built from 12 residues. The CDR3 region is CASSLHADEQYF. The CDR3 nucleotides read TGTGCCAGCAGCCTTCACGCGGACGAGCAGTACTTC.

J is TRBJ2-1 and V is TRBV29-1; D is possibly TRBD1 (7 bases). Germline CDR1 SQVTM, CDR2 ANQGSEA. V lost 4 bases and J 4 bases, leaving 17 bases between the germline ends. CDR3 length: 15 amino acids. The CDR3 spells CSVVGSQGTYNEQFF. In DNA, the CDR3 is TGCAGCGTTGTAGGGTCACAGGGGACTTACAATGAGCAGTTCTTC.

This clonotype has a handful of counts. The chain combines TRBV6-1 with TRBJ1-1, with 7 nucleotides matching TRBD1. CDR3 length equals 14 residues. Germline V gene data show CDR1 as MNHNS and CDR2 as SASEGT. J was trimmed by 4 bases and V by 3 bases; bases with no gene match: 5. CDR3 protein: CASSEEGAGTEAFF. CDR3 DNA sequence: TGTGCCAGCAGTGAGGAGGGGGCCGGCACTGAAGCTTTCTTT.

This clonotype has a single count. CDR3 coding DNA: TGTGCCAGCAGCCAAGAGGTCGGCAGGAACACTGAAGCTTTCTTT. Translated: CASSQEVGRNTEAFF. The chain combines TRBV3-1 with TRBJ1-1, with D unclear. V was cut by 0 bases and J by 1 base, with 9 bases left in between. CDR3 length: 15 residues. Germline V gene sequence: CDR1 LGHDT, CDR2 YNNKEL (reference sequence).

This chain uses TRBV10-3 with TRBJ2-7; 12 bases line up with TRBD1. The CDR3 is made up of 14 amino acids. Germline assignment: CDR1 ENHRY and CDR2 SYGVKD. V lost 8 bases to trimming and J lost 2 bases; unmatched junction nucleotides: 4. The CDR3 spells CAIRGQGATYEQYF. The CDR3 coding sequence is TGTGCCATCCGGGGACAGGGGGCGACCTACGAGCAGTACTTC.

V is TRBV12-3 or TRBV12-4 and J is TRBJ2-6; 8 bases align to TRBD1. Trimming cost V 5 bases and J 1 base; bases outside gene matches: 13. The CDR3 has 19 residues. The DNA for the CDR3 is TGTGCCAGCAGTCCCAAAAGGGACAGGAAGAGTTCTGGGGCCAACGTCCTGACTTTC. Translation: CASSPKRDRKSSGANVLTF.

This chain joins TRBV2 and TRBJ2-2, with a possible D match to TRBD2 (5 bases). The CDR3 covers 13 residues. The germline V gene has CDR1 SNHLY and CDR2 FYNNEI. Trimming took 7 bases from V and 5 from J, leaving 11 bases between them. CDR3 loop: CASTRVSTGELFF. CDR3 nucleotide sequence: TGTGCCAGCACGAGGGTTTCAACCGGGGAGCTGTTTTTT.

The CDR3 DNA reads TGTGCCATCAGTGGGAGGTCCGGGGACAATCAGCCCCAGCATTTT. Protein product: CAISGRSGDNQPQHF. This chain joins TRBV10-3 and TRBJ1-5, with D hard to call. The germline CDR1 and CDR2 sequences are ENHRY and SYGVKD. CDR3 length equals 15 residues. V was cut by 4 bases and J by 3 bases, with 13 bases left in between.

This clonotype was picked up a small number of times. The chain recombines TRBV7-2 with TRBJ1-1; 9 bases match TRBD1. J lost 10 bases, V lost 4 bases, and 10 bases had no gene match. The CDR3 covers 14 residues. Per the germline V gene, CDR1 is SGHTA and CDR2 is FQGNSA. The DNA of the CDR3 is TGTGCCAGCAGCTCGTATAACAGGGGGCCGGGAGCTTTCTTT. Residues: CASSSYNRGPGAFF.

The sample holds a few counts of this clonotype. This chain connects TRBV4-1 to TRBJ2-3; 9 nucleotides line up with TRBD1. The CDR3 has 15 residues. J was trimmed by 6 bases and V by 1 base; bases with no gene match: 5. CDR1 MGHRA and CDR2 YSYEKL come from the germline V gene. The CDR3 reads CASSQAGQGMDTQYF. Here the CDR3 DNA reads TGCGCCAGCAGCCAAGCCGGACAGGGGATGGATACGCAGTATTTT.

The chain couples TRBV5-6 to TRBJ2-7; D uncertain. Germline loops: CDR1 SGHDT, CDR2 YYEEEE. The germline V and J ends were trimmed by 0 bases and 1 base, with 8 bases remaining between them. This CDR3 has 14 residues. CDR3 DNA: TGTGCCAGCAGCTTGGTGGCCAGATCCTACGAGCAGTACTTC. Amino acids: CASSLVARSYEQYF.

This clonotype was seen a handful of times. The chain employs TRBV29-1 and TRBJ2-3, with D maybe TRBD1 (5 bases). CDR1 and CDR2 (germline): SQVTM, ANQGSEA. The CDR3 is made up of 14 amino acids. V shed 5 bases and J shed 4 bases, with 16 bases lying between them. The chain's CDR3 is CSVRRQSNSDTQYF. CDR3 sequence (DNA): TGCAGCGTTCGCCGACAGTCAAACTCAGATACGCAGTATTTT.

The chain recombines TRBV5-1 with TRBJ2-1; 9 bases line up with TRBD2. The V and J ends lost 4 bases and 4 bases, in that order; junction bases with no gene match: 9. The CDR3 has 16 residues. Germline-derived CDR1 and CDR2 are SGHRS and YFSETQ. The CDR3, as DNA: TGCGCCAGCAGCCTCAATCCTAGCGGGGCTTACAATGAGCAGTTCTTC. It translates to CASSLNPSGAYNEQFF.

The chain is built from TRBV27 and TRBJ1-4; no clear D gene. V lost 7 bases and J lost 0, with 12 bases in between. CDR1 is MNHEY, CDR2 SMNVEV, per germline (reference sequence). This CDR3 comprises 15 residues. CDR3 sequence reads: CASTTVSPTNEKLFF. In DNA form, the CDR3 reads TGTGCCAGCACCACAGTTTCGCCAACTAATGAAAAACTGTTTTTT.